This T cell receptor (beta chain) appears in the sequencing data of a study of vaccination effects on CD4 cells after COVID-19 (dated by TCRdb to the early 2020s). Notes on the research overall: Each participant received two doses of an mRNA SARS-CoV-2 vaccine, either BNT162b2 or mRNA-1273. Cultures from other donors in the study were sequenced using the Oncomine TCR Beta short-read assay on an Illumina iSeq 100. The study compared SARS-CoV-2 spike-specific CD4+ TCR repertoires before and after mRNA vaccination in COVID-19 convalescent patients and infection-naive vaccine recipients. A total of roughly 9 COVID-19 convalescent patients and a handful of SARS-CoV-2-naive healthy vaccine recipients were included in the full study.

To identify antigen-specific CD4+ T cell clonotypes by their expansion, the ViraFEST assay first stimulated PBMC with viral peptide pools and then applied TCR sequencing. After roughly 11 days of culture, CD4+ T cells were isolated with the EasySep CD4+ T cell isolation kit. Healthy vaccine recipients had no prior SARS-CoV-2 infection, confirmed by negative nucleocapsid antibodies before and after vaccination. Each well held fewer than 2.5 million PBMC cultured in IMDM containing around 5% human AB serum, around 10 IU/ml IL-2 and gentamicin, along with about 9.5 ug/ml peptides. On days 3 and 7, half of the culture medium was replaced with fresh IL-2-containing medium. Unless noted otherwise, every peptide stimulation condition was cultured in triplicate wells. Using Ficoll-Paque Plus gradient centrifugation, PBMC were separated from whole blood and then either used fresh or cryopreserved at -140C. The overlapping peptide pools covered the spike proteins of SARS-CoV-2 and of the common cold coronaviruses HCoV-NL63, HCoV-OC43 and HCoV-229E. Genomic DNA was extracted from cultured CD4+ T cells with the QIAamp micro DNA kit.

Points on this clone: The antigen this receptor binds is unknown. No per-base quality is available; no much larger clone lies one base away.

Receptor amplification or capture employed the immunoSEQ multiplex PCR assay. DNA from the cultured and isolated CD4+ T cells underwent TCR beta CDR3 sequencing. The authors' pipeline ran thus. Non-productive TCR sequences were removed and reads were trimmed to the CDR3 region, keeping CDR3s of at least 7 amino acids. Antigen-specific clonotypes were identified using the MANAFEST web app by comparison of expansion in peptide wells against reference cultures. To count as positive, a clone had to show expansion at FDR<0.05 compared with the reference and with all other wells, an odds ratio above 5, and a frequency above 0.1% in two replicate wells. A clonotype was called cross-reactive if it was significantly expanded both in SARS-CoV-2 spike wells and in at least one common cold coronavirus spike condition. CDR3 similarity was assessed by Levenshtein distance with the stringdist R package, and unrooted trees were built with ape in R 3.6.1. Imported from immuneACCESS, the table was reduced by TCRdb to in-frame sequences with V and J called. These copies leave out some clones; in studies compared against another copy, an unresolved V gene accounts for under half, and the cause of the remainder is not known. V and J calls and clone size follow that table, whereas D and trimming were derived from the DNA. The sample table lists tens of thousands of clones, roughly 70% of them with a count of one. The leading ten clones occupy roughly 4% of the sample.

V gives up 2 bases and J gives up 2 bases, and the segment between their germline ends measures 24 bases. Reading from cysteine to phenylalanine, the CDR3 counts 19 amino acids. The CDR3 DNA has 57 bases and is translated from base 1. The germline V gene supplies CDR1 KGHSH and CDR2 LQKENI. Overall study results and their limits: Marked clonal contraction was observed in both infection-induced and vaccine-induced clones at late post-vaccination timepoints, consistent with waning T cell responses. In healthy vaccine recipients, vaccine-induced clones were almost all SARS-CoV-2 mono-reactive, with only 1 of 255 being cross-reactive with common cold coronaviruses. The study was limited by a small number of convalescent patients and lacked early post-infection timepoints.

This TCR was sampled from a human donor who received a COVID-19 vaccine. Material: CD4+ T cells from PBMCs cultured with HCoV-OC43 spike peptides, obtained before COVID-19 vaccination. The cell subset or site label, read with the paper, signifies: HCoV-OC43 spike overlapping peptide pool stimulation. The chain is assembled from TRBV18 and TRBJ1-2; TRBD1 is a possible D gene, resting on 5 matching bases. This receptor carries the CDR3 CASSPGSGTAVRVNYGYTF. The bases read TGTGCCAGCTCACCAGGTTCCGGGACCGCTGTCCGGGTGAACTATGGCTACACCTTC.